This is a list of T cell receptor beta chains from one sample in a study of cytomegalovirus exposure and HLA in healthy donors. This table comes from immunoSEQ multiplex PCR, and its TCRdb copy is limited to in-frame clones, with some not included. Of about 150,000 clones in the sample, approximately 83% are singletons; the top ten hold approximately 1.2%. The specimen sequenced was PBMCs. Every receptor here comes from a boy aged 2 to 9 in good health and CMV-seronegative. Both conserved end residues are part of each CDR3. A D gene is named only where the DNA matches it firmly. Size values are once, few and many counts, or a class for expanded clones, and some rows have none.

-	TRBV10-3	TRBJ2-2	TRBD1	TGTGCCGCAACAGGGGGACCGAACGCCGGGGAGCTGTTTTTT	CAATGGPNAGELFF
-	TRBV7-9	TRBJ1-5	-	TGTGCCAGCAGACAGGGAAATCAGCCCCAGCATTTT	CASRQGNQPQHF
few	TRBV6-6	TRBJ2-2	TRBD1	TGTGCCAGCAGCTCGACAGGGTACGCCGGGGAGCTGTTTTTT	CASSSTGYAGELFF
few	TRBV30	TRBJ1-1	-	TGTGCCTGGAGTGAACAGCCGAACACTGAAGCTTTCTTT	CAWSEQPNTEAFF
-	TRBV5-6	TRBJ1-6	TRBD1	TGTGCCAGCAGCTTGGCCCAGGGGGCCTATAATTCACCCCTCCACTTT	CASSLAQGAYNSPLHF
-	TRBV6-1	TRBJ2-2	TRBD2	TGTGCCAGCAACCATCTAGCGGGGAACACCGGGGAGCTGTTTTTT	CASNHLAGNTGELFF
-	TRBV13	TRBJ1-1	-	TGTGCCAGCAGCTTCCTCCCGAACGGTGAAGCTTTCTTT	CASSFLPNGEAFF
-	TRBV11-2	TRBJ1-1	-	TGTGCCAGCGAGCAGGGATTTGGCACTGAAGCTTTCTTT	CASEQGFGTEAFF
-	TRBV7-2	TRBJ2-3	-	TGTGCCAGCAGCAAAAAATTTAGCGGACCCACAGATACGCAGTATTTT	CASSKKFSGPTDTQYF
few	TRBV6-5	TRBJ2-1	TRBD2	TGTGCCAGCGGGAAAGCGGGGAGCAGTTACAATGAGCAGTTCTTC	CASGKAGSSYNEQFF
-	TRBV11-2	TRBJ2-5	TRBD2	TGTGCCAGCAGCTTAAATAGCGGGGGGCAGGGGGAGACCCAGTACTTC	CASSLNSGGQGETQYF
-	TRBV30	TRBJ1-1	-	TGTGCCTGGAGGAGCACAGTGAACACTGAAGCTTTCTTT	CAWRSTVNTEAFF
few	TRBV2	TRBJ2-1	TRBD2	TGTGCCAGCAGTGTTGCGTTGAGCGGGAGTGCTACGGATGAGCAGTTCTTC	CASSVALSGSATDEQFF
-	TRBV18	TRBJ1-2	-	TGTGCCAGCTCAGAAGGGGGAAACTATGGCTACACCTTC	CASSEGGNYGYTF
-	TRBV15	TRBJ1-6	TRBD1	TGTGCCACCAGCAGGGACAGGGACTCCTATAATTCACCCCTCCACTTT	CATSRDRDSYNSPLHF